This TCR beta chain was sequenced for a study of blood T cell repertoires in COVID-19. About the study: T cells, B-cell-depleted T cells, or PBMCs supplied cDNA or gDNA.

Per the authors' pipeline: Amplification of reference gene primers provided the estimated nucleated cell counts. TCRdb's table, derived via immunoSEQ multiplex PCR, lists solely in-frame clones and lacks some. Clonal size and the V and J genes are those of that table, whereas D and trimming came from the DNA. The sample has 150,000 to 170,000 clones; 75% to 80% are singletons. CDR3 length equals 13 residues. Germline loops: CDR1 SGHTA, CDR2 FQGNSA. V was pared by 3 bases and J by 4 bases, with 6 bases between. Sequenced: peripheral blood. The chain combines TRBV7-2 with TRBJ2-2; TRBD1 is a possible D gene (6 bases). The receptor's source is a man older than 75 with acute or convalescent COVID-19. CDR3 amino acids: CASSLDSTGELFF. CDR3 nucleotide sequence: TGTGCCAGCAGCTTGGACAGCACCGGGGAGCTGTTTTTT. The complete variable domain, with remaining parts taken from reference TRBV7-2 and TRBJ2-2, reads GAGVSQSPSNKVTEKGKDVELRCDPISGHTALYWYRQSLGQGLEFLIYFQGNSAPDKSGLPSDRFSAERTGGSVSTLTIQRTQQEDSAVYLCASSLDSTGELFFGEGSRLTVL.